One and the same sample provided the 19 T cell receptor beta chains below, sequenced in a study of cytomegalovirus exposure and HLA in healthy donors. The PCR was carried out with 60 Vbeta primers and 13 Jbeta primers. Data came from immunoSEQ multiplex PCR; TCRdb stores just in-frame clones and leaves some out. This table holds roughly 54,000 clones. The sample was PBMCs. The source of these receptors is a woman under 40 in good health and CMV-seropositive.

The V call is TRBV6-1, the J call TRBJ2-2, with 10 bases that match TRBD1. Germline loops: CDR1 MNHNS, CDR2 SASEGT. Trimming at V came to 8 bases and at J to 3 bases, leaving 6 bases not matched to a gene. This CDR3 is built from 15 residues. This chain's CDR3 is CASCSGTGDTGELFF. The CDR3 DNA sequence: TGTGCCAGCTGCTCCGGGACAGGGGACACCGGGGAGCTGTTTTTT.

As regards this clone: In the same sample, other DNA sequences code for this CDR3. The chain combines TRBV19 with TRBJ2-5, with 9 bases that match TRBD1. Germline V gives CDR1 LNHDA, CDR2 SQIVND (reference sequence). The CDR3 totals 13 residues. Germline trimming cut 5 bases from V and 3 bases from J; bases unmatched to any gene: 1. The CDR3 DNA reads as TGTGCCAGTAGTGGGGACAGGGAAGAGACCCAGTACTTC. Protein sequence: CASSGDREETQYF.

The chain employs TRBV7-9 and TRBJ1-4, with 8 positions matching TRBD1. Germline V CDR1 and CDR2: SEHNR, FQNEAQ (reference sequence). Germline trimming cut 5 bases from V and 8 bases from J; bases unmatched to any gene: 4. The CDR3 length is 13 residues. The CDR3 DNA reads TGTGCCAGCAGCGTCGACAGGGGAGAAAAACTGTTTTTT. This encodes CASSVDRGEKLFF.

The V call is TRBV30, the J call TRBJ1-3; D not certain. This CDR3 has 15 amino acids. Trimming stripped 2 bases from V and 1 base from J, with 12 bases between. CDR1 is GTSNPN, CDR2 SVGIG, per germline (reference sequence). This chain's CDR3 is CAWSSRLKSGNTIYF. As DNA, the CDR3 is TGTGCCTGGAGTTCCCGACTTAAGTCTGGAAACACCATATATTTT.

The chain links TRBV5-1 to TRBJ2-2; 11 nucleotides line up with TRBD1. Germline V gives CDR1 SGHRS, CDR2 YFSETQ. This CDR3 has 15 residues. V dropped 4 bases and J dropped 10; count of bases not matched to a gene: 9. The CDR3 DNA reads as TGCGCCAGCAGCGAAGGGACAGGGGGAGTTGAGGAGCTGTTTTTT. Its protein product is CASSEGTGGVEELFF.

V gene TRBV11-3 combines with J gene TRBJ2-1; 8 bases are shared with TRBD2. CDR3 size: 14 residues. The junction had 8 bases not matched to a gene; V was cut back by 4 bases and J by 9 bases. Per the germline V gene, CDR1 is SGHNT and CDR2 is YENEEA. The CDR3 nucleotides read TGTGCCAGCAGCTGGGCCGGGAGGGTAAGTGAGCAGTTCTTC. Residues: CASSWAGRVSEQFF.

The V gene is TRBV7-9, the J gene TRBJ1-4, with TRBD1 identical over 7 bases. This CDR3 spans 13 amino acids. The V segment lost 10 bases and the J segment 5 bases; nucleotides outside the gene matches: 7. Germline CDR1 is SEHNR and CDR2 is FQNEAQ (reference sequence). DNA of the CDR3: TGTGCCACGCGGACAGGCTCGAATGAAAAACTGTTTTTT. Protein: CATRTGSNEKLFF.

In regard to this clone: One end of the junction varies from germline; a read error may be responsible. The CDR3 region has the DNA TGCGCCAGCAGCTCGGGGGTCCAAGAGAACCAGTACTTC. Encoded protein: CASSSGVQENQYF. This sequence joins TRBV5-1 and TRBJ2-5, with D perhaps TRBD2 (6 bases). Germline V gene lookup returns CDR1 SGHRS and CDR2 YFSETQ. This CDR3 is 13 amino acids long.

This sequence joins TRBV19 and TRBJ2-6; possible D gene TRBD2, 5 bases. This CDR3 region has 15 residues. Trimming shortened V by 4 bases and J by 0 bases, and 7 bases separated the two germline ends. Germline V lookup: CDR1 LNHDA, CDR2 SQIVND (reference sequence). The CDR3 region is CASSTRGSGANVLTF. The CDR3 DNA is TGTGCCAGTAGTACACGGGGCTCTGGGGCCAACGTCCTGACTTTC.

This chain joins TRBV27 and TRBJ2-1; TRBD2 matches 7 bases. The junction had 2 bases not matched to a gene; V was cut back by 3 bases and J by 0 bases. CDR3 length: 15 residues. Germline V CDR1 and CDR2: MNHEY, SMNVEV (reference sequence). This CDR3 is CASSLGGSSYNEQFF. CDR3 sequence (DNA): TGTGCCAGCAGTTTGGGCGGGAGCTCCTACAATGAGCAGTTCTTC.

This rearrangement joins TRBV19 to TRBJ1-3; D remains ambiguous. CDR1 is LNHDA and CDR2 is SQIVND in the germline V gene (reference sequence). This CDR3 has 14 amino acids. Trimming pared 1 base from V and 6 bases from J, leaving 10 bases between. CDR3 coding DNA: TGTGCCAGTAGTATAGTCGGTTCTCCAAACACCATATATTTT. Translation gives CASSIVGSPNTIYF.

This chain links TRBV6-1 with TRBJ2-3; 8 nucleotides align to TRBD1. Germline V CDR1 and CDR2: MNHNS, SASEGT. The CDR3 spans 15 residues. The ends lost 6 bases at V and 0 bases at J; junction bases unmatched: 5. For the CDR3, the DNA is TGTGCCAGCAGAAGACAGGGGACCAGCACAGATACGCAGTATTTT. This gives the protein CASRRQGTSTDTQYF.

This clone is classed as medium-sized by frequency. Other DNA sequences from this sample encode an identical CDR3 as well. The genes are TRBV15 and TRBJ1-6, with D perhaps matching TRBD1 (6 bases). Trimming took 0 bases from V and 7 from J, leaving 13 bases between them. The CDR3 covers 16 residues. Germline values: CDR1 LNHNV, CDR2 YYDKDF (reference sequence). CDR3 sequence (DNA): TGTGCCACCAGCAGAGATCGGACAGCCAAAAATTCACCCCTCCACTTT. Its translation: CATSRDRTAKNSPLHF.

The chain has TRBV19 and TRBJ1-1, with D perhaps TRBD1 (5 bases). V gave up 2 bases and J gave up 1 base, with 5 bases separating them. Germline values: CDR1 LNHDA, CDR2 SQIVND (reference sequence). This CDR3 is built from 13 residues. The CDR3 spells CASSITGNTEAFF. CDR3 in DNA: TGTGCCAGTAGTATAACAGGGAACACTGAAGCTTTCTTT. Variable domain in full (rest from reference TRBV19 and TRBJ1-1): DGGITQSPKYLFRKEGQNVTLSCEQNLNHDAMYWYRQDPGQGLRLIYYSQIVNDFQKGDIAEGYSVSREKKESFPLTVTSAQKNPTAFYLCASSITGNTEAFFGQGTRLTVV.

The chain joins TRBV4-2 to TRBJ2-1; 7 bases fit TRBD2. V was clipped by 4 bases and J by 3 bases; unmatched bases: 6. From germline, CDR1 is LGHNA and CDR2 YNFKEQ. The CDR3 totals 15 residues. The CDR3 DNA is TGTGCCAGCAGCCTGATGGCGGGGGTCTACAATGAGCAGTTCTTC. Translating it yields CASSLMAGVYNEQFF.

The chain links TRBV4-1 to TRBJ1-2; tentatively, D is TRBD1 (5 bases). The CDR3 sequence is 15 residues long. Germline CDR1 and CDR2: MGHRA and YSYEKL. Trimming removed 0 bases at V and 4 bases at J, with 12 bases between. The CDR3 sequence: CASSQEGGAVYGYTF. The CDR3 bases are TGCGCCAGCAGCCAAGAGGGAGGGGCCGTCTATGGCTACACCTTC.

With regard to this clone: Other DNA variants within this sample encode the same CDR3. The CDR3 spells CAWSVRSWVSLHF. The CDR3 coding sequence is TGTGCCTGGAGTGTAAGGAGCTGGGTGTCCCTCCACTTT. The rearrangement links TRBV30 to TRBJ1-6; D unclear. Trimming pared 0 bases from V and 14 bases from J, leaving 14 bases between. Germline V gene data show CDR1 as GTSNPN and CDR2 as SVGIG (reference sequence). The CDR3 runs 13 residues.

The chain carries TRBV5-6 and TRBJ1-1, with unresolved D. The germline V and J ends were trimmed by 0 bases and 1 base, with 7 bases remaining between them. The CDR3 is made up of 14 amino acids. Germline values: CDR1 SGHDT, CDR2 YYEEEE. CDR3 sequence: CASSLGHTNTEAFF. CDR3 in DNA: TGTGCCAGCAGCTTGGGACATACGAACACTGAAGCTTTCTTT. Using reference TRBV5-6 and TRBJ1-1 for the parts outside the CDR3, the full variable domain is DAGVTQSPTHLIKTRGQQVTLRCSPKSGHDTVSWYQQALGQGPQFIFQYYEEEERQRGNFPDRFSGHQFPNYSSELNVNALLLGDSALYLCASSLGHTNTEAFFGQGTRLTVV.

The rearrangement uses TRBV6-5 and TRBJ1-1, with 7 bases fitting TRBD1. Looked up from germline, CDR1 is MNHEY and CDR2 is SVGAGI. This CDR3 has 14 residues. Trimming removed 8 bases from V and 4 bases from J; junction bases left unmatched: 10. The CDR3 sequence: CASGPTGFGTEAFF. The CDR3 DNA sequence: TGTGCCAGCGGTCCGACAGGGTTCGGCACTGAAGCTTTCTTT.